These T cell receptor beta chains were read from a single sample in a study of T cells in localized non-small cell lung cancer. Repertoires were generated with immunoSEQ multiplex PCR, while TCRdb's copy carries only in-frame clones and drops some. Altogether approximately 3,000 clones are present, about 20% being singletons, with the ten largest covering around 5%. This sample comprised lung tumor tissue, obtained before any cancer treatment. Receptors originate from a female donor over 55 with stage II lung adenocarcinoma. Both conserved end residues are part of each CDR3. A D gene is named only where the DNA matches it firmly. Clone size is not always given. Where it is, it says once, few, many or a class for expanded clones.

TRBJ1-6 TRBV19 few TRBD1 TGTGCCAGTACCGGGACAGGGGGTAACACCCTCCACTTT CASTGTGGNTLHF
TRBJ1-1 TRBV18 large - TGTGCCAGCTCTCCTACAATGAACACTGAAGCTTTCTTT CASSPTMNTEAFF
TRBJ2-3 TRBV4-1 many TRBD2 TGCGCCAGCAGCCAAGATATTGTGGCGGGGAGGGTCCGGACAGATACGCAGTATTTT CASSQDIVAGRVRTDTQYF
TRBJ2-7 TRBV6-8 few - TGTGCCACCAGACCGGAGACCCATACCCTCGAGCAGTACTTC CATRPETHTLEQYF
TRBJ2-3 TRBV6-8 few TRBD2 TGTGCCAGCAGGACACTAGGGACTAACACAGATACGCAGTATTTT CASRTLGTNTDTQYF
TRBJ2-7 TRBV11-3 few - TGTGCCAGCAGCTTAGGGGAGCGTCCCCCCTACGAGCAGTACTTC CASSLGERPPYEQYF
TRBJ2-2 TRBV6-8 - TRBD2 TGTGCCAGCAGTTCTACTAGCGGGAACACCGGGGAGCTGTTTTTT CASSSTSGNTGELFF
TRBJ2-7 TRBV11-3 medium-sized - TGTGCCAGCAGCTTAGTTGGCGGGATCTCCTCCTACGAGCAGTACTTC CASSLVGGISSYEQYF
TRBJ1-1 TRBV6-8 - - TGTGCCATAAGGGGGGGAGGCACTGAAGCTTTCTTT CAIRGGGTEAFF
TRBJ2-7 TRBV11-3 large - TGTGCCAGCAGCTTTACCCTTGGGGAGAACTACGAGCAGTACTTC CASSFTLGENYEQYF
TRBJ2-1 TRBV28 - TRBD2 TGTGCCAGCAGAAGGGGACTAGCGTCTCACAATGAGCAGTTCTTC CASRRGLASHNEQFF
TRBJ2-1 TRBV5-1 - - TGCGCCAGCAGCTTGACAGTAAACGCCTACAATGAGCAGTTCTTC CASSLTVNAYNEQFF
TRBJ1-5 TRBV10-2 once - TGCGCCAGCAGTGAATATGACACCAATCAGCCCCAGCATTTT CASSEYDTNQPQHF
TRBJ2-2 TRBV11-3 many - TGTGCCAGCAGCTGGGACTCGTTGAACACCGGGGAGCTGTTTTTT CASSWDSLNTGELFF
TRBJ1-1 TRBV5-1 few - TGCGCCAGCAGCTTGGGGATGGAGGGCACTGAAGCTTTCTTT CASSLGMEGTEAFF
TRBJ1-1 TRBV6-8 medium-sized TRBD1 TGTGCCAGCAGATTATTACTAGGGACCGACAGGGAGAACACTGAAGCTTTCTTT CASRLLLGTDRENTEAFF
TRBJ1-1 TRBV11-3 few - TGTGCCAGCAGCCCCGGGGGGGAGGGGATGAACACTGAAGCTTTCTTT CASSPGGEGMNTEAFF
TRBJ2-7 TRBV28 few - TGTGCCAGCAGTTTATCAGGGGCGCACGAGCAGTACTTC CASSLSGAHEQYF
TRBJ1-1 TRBV5-1 few TRBD1 TGCGCCAGCAGCTTGGGGGCAGGGGGCAGAACTGAAGCTTTCTTT CASSLGAGGRTEAFF